Listed here is a single TCR beta chain. Its specificity is unknown. Assay used: immunoSEQ multiplex PCR; TCRdb lists only in-frame clones, some missing. Of fewer than 40,000 clones in the sample, approximately 90% were seen once. V shed 1 base, J shed 10 bases, and the junction held 8 bases outside the gene matches. Germline CDR1 and CDR2: SGDLS and YYNGEE. The CDR3 loop spans 15 amino acids. This sample is part of a study of neoadjuvant nivolumab and ipilimumab in lung cancer. Study summary: Nivolumab 3 mg/kg was given days 1, 15 and 29, plus ipilimumab 1 mg/kg day 1 in combination. Overall study findings and caveats: A small number of samples were TCR sequenced. TCR richness and clonality were higher in tumors than adjacent uninvolved lung.

The receptor's source is an adult with non-small cell lung cancer. Sample: peripheral blood, taken after neoadjuvant nivolumab, alone or with ipilimumab, at or shortly before surgery. The chain joins TRBV9 to TRBJ1-6; 7 nucleotides match TRBD1. Here the CDR3 DNA reads TGTGCCAGCAGCGTAACAGGGGCTCTTGGATCACCCCTCCACTTT. Encoded protein: CASSVTGALGSPLHF.